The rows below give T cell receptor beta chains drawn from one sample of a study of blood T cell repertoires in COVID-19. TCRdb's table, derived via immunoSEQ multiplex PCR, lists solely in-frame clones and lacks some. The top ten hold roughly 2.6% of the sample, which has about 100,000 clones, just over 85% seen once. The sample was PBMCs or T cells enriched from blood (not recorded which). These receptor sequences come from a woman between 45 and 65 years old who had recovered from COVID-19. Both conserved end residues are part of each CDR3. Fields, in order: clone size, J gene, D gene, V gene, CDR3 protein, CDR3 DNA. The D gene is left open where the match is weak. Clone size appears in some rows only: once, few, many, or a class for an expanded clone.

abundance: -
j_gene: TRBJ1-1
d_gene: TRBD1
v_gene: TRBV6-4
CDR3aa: CASSAYTDRDEAFF
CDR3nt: TGTGCCAGCAGTGCCTACACAGACAGGGATGAAGCTTTCTTT

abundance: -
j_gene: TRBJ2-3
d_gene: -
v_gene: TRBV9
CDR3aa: CASSVSEDTQYF
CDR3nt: TGTGCCAGCAGCGTATCGGAGGATACGCAGTATTTT

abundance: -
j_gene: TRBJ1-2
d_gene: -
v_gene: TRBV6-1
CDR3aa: CASSEGGTIVGYTF
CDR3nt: TGTGCCAGCAGTGAGGGTGGGACAATCGTCGGCTACACCTTC

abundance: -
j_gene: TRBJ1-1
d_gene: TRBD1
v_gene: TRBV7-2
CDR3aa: CASSLTGLSTEAFF
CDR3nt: TGTGCCAGCAGCTTGACAGGGTTAAGCACTGAAGCTTTCTTT

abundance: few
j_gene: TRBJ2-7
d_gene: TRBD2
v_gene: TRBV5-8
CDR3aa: CASSTQRGAAEQYF
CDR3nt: TGTGCCAGCAGCACTCAGCGGGGGGCGGCCGAGCAGTACTTC

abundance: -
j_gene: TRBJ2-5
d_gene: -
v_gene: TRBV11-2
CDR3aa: CASSSSPREQTQYF
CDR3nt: TGTGCCAGCAGCTCCTCCCCTAGAGAGCAGACCCAGTACTTC

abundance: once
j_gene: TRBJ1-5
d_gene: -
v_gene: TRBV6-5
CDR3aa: CASSYSGANQPQHF
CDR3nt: TGTGCCAGCAGTTACTCGGGGGCGAATCAGCCCCAGCATTTT

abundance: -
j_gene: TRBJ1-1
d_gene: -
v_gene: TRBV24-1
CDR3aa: CATSGGLNEAFF
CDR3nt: TGTGCCACCAGTGGAGGACTGAATGAAGCTTTCTTT

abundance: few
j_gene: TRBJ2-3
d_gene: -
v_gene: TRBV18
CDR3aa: CASSPSDFTDTQYF
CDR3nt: TGTGCCAGCTCACCATCAGACTTCACAGATACGCAGTATTTT

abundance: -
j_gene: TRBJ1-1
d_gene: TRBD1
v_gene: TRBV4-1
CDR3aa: CASSRGDRGRENTEAFF
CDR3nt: TGCGCCAGCAGCAGAGGGGACAGGGGCCGCGAGAACACTGAAGCTTTCTTT

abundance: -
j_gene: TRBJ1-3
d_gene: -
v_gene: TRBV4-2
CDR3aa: CASSQTTDSGNTIYF
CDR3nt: TGTGCCAGCAGCCAAACGACAGACTCTGGAAACACCATATATTTT

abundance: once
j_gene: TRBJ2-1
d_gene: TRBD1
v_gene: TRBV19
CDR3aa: CASSTRTTGVNEQFF
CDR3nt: TGTGCCAGTAGTACCCGAACGACAGGGGTCAATGAGCAGTTCTTC

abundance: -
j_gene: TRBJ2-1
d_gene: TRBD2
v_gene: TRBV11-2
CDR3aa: CASSYGASGDNEQFF
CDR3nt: TGTGCCAGCAGCTATGGGGCTAGCGGGGACAATGAGCAGTTCTTC

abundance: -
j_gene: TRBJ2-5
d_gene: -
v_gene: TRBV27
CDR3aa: CASSFSIGGGTRETQYF
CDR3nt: TGTGCCAGCAGTTTCTCGATTGGCGGGGGCACCCGGGAGACCCAGTACTTC

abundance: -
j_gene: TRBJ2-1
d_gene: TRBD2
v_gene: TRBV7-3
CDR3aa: CASSFTREGPNEQFF
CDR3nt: TGTGCCAGCAGCTTTACGCGGGAGGGCCCTAATGAGCAGTTCTTC

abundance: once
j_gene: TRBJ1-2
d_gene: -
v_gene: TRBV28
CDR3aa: CASSLNTGGYTF
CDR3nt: TGTGCCAGCAGTTTAAATACGGGAGGCTACACCTTC

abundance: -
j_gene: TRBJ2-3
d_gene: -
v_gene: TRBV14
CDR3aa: CASSLSDTQYF
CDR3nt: TGTGCCAGCAGCCTGAGCGATACGCAGTATTTT

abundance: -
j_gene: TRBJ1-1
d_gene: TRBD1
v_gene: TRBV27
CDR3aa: CASRGQGRAEAFF
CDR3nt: TGTGCCAGCCGAGGACAGGGGAGGGCTGAAGCTTTCTTT

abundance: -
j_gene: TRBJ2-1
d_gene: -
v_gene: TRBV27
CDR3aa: CASSFGGAPSYNEQFF
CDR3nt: TGTGCCAGCAGTTTCGGCGGGGCGCCCTCCTACAATGAGCAGTTCTTC

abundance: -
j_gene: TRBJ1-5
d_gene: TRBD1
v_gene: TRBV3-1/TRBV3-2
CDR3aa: CASSQGDRGNQPQHF
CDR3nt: TGTGCCAGCAGCCAAGGTGACAGGGGCAATCAGCCCCAGCATTTT

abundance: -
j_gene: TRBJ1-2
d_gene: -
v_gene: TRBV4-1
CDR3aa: CASSPGGANNLPSTF
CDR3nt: TGCGCCAGCAGCCCCGGCGGGGCCAATAACCTCCCAAGCACCTTC

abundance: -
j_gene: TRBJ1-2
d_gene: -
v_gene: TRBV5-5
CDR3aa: CASSSQSLNYGYTF
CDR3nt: TGTGCCAGCAGCTCACAGAGCTTAAACTATGGCTACACCTTC

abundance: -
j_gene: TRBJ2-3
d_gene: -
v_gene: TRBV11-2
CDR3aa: CASSSEGLVDTQYF
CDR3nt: TGTGCCAGCAGCTCCGAGGGCCTGGTAGATACGCAGTATTTT

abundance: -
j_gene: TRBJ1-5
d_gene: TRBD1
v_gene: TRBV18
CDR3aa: CASSETGGSQPQHF
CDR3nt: TGTGCCAGCTCAGAAACAGGGGGCAGTCAGCCCCAGCATTTT

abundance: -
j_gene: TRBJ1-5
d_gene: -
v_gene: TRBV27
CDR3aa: CASSLLGGVSLQPQHF
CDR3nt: TGTGCCAGCAGTTTATTGGGAGGTGTCTCCCTTCAGCCCCAGCATTTT

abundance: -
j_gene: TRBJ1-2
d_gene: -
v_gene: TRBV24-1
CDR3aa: CATSFRGTDGYTF
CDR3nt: TGTGCCACCAGTTTCAGGGGAACCGATGGCTACACCTTC

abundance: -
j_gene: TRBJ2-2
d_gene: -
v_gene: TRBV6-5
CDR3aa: CASISEGGGTGELFF
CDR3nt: TGTGCCAGCATTTCAGAGGGAGGCGGCACCGGGGAGCTGTTTTTT

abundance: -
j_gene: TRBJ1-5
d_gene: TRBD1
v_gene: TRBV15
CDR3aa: CATSTRTGNQPQHF
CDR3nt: TGTGCCACCAGCACAAGGACAGGGAACCAGCCCCAGCATTTT

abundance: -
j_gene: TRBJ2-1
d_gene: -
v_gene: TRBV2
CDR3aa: CASSEGGGEFF
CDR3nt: TGTGCCAGCAGTGAGGGGGGTGGGGAGTTCTTC

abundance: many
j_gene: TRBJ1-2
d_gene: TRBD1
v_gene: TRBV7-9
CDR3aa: CASSTTGTGDNYGYTF
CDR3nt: TGTGCCAGCAGCACCACCGGGACAGGCGACAACTATGGCTACACCTTC

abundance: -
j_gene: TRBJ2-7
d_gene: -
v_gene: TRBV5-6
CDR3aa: CASSPGERVAPYEQYF
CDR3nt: TGTGCCAGCAGCCCGGGGGAAAGGGTGGCCCCCTACGAGCAGTACTTC

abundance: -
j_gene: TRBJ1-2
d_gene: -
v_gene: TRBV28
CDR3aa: CASSTNGGGYTF
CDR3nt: TGTGCCAGCAGTACTAACGGGGGGGGCTACACCTTC

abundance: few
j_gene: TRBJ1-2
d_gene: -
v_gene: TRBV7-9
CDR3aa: CASVQQGHGYTF
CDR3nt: TGTGCCAGCGTCCAACAGGGACACGGCTACACCTTC

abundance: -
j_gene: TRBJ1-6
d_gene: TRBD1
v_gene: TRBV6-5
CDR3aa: CASKDRDDSPLHF
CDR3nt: TGTGCCAGCAAAGACAGGGACGATTCACCCCTCCACTTT

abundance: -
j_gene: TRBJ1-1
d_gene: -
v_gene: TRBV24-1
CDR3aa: CATSDGYTEAFF
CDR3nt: TGTGCCACCAGTGACGGTTACACTGAAGCTTTCTTT

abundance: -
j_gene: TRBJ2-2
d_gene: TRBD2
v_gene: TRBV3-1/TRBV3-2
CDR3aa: CASSRGLAGGRGTGELFF
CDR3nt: TGTGCCAGCAGCCGGGGACTAGCGGGGGGCCGGGGCACCGGGGAGCTGTTTTTT

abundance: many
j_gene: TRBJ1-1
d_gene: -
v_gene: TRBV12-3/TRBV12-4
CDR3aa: CASSFRGTEAFF
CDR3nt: TGTGCCAGCAGTTTCAGGGGCACTGAAGCTTTCTTT

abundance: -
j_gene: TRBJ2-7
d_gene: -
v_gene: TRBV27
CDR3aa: CASSLSRGDYEQYF
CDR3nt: TGTGCCAGCAGTTTATCCAGGGGGGACTACGAGCAGTACTTC

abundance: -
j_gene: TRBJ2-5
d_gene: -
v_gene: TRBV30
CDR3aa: CAWSVQGGGGPETQYF
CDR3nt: TGTGCCTGGAGTGTACAAGGTGGGGGCGGGCCGGAGACCCAGTACTTC

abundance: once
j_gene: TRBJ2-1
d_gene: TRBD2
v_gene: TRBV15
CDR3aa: CATSRSPGLAGIFPSYNEQFF
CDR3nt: TGTGCCACCAGCAGATCCCCAGGGCTAGCGGGGATCTTTCCCTCCTACAATGAGCAGTTCTTC

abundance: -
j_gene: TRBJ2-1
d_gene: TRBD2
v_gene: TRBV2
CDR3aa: CASSGASGGVSEQFF
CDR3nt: TGTGCCAGCAGTGGGGCTAGCGGGGGGGTGTCTGAGCAGTTCTTC

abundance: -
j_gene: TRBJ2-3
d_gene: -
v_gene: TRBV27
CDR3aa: CASSLRASTDTQYF
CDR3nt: TGTGCCAGCAGTTTACGAGCTAGCACAGATACGCAGTATTTT

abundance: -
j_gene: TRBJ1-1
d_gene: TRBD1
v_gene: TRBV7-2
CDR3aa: CASSPDRGEMNTEAFF
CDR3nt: TGTGCCAGCAGCCCGGACAGGGGGGAAATGAACACTGAAGCTTTCTTT

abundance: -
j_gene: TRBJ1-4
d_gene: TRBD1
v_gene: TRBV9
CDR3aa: CASRDNDRVDEKLFF
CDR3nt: TGTGCCAGCAGGGATAATGACAGGGTAGACGAAAAACTGTTTTTT

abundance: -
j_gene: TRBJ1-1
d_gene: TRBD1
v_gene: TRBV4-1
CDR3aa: CASKGQTINTEAFF
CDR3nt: TGCGCCAGCAAGGGACAGACGATAAACACTGAAGCTTTCTTT

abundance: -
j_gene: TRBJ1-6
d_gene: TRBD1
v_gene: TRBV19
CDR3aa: CASTGTGLVAPLHF
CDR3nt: TGTGCCAGTACCGGGACAGGTTTGGTCGCACCCCTCCACTTT

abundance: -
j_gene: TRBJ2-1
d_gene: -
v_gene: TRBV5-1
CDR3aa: CASSLEGTANNEQFF
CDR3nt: TGCGCCAGCAGCCTGGAGGGGACAGCCAACAATGAGCAGTTCTTC

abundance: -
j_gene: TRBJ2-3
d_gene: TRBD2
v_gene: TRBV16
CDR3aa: CASSQSILAEDTDTQYF
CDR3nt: TGTGCCAGCAGCCAATCGATACTAGCGGAAGACACAGATACGCAGTATTTT

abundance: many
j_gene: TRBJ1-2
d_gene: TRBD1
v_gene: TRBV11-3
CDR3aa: CAAGGQGADYGYTF
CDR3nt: TGTGCCGCGGGGGGACAGGGGGCTGACTATGGCTACACCTTC

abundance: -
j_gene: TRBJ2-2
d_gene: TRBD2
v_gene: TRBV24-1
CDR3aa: CATQGTSGSWELFF
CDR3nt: TGTGCCACCCAAGGGACTAGCGGGAGCTGGGAGCTGTTTTTT

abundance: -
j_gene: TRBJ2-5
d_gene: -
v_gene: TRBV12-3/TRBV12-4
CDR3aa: CASSFLEGAQYF
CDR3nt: TGTGCCAGCAGTTTCCTAGAGGGGGCCCAGTACTTC

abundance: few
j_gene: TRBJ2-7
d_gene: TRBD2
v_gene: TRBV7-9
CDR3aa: CASSPGKRETTYEQYF
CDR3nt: TGTGCCAGCAGCCCCGGTAAGCGGGAGACGACCTACGAGCAGTACTTC

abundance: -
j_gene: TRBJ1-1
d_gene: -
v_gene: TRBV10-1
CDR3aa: CASSDRANTEAFF
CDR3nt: TGCGCCAGCAGTGACAGGGCGAACACTGAAGCTTTCTTT

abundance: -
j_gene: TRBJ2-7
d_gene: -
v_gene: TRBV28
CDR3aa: CASSLLRNEQYF
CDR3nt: TGTGCCAGCAGCCTCCTCAGGAACGAGCAGTACTTC

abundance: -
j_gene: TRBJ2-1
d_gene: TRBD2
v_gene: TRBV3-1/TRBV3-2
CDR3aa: CASSPWTSGSYNEQFF
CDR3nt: TGTGCCAGCAGCCCCTGGACTAGCGGGAGTTACAATGAGCAGTTCTTC

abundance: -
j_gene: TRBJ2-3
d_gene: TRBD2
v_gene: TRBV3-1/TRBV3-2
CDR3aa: CASSQGWLAGGGGTDTQYF
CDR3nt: TGTGCCAGCAGCCAAGGGTGGCTAGCGGGGGGAGGTGGCACAGATACGCAGTATTTT

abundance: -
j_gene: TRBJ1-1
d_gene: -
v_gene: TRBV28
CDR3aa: CASSFVTAEAFF
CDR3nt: TGTGCCAGCAGTTTCGTGACAGCTGAAGCTTTCTTT

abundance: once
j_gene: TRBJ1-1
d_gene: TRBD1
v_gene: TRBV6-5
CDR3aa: CASSTKQGKGTEAFF
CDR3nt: TGTGCCAGCAGTACCAAACAGGGGAAAGGCACTGAAGCTTTCTTT

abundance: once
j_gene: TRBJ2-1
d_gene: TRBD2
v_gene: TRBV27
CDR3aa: CASSPTMTSGTYNEQFF
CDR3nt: TGTGCCAGCAGCCCAACCATGACTAGCGGGACTTACAATGAGCAGTTCTTC